This entry lists 16 T cell receptor beta chains sequenced from one sample in a study of shared clonotypes between healthy human individuals. Libraries were prepared by immunoSEQ multiplex PCR; TCRdb keeps only in-frame clonotypes and omits some of them. The sample carries roughly 1.4 million clones, 98% recorded once. Sequencing was carried out using naive CD4+ T cells sorted from blood. Subset here: CD45RA+ positively selected. All receptors derive from a man aged 30-40 years in good health.

V usage is TRBV5-1 and J usage is TRBJ2-7; D is perhaps TRBD2 (5 bases). CDR3 length: 18 amino acids. The germline V gene has CDR1 SGHRS and CDR2 YFSETQ. Deletions cut 2 bases from V and 0 bases from J, with 21 bases between. The CDR3, as DNA: TGCGCCAGCAGCTTTTGGGCGTTTGGCGGGCGCAGCTCCTACGAGCAGTACTTC. It encodes CASSFWAFGGRSSYEQYF.

This clone has only one observation. The chain combines TRBV27 with TRBJ2-1; the match to TRBD2 covers 12 bases. Germline trimming cut 3 bases from V and 4 bases from J; bases unmatched to any gene: 10. Germline CDR1 MNHEY, CDR2 SMNVEV (reference sequence). The CDR3 runs 18 residues. The CDR3 is CASSFQLAGGPVYNEQFF. The CDR3 bases are TGTGCCAGCAGTTTTCAGCTAGCGGGAGGGCCGGTATACAATGAGCAGTTCTTC.

The chain recombines TRBV7-2 with TRBJ1-2, with D maybe TRBD1 (5 bases). V was trimmed by 5 bases and J by 4 bases, leaving 17 bases between them. The germline V gene encodes CDR1 SGHTA and CDR2 FQGNSA. The CDR3 covers 15 residues. The CDR3 is CASSPLWGDGYGYTF. The CDR3 DNA reads as TGTGCCAGCAGCCCACTATGGGGGGACGGCTATGGCTACACCTTC. Looking up the rest from reference TRBV7-2 and TRBJ1-2 gives the full variable domain: GAGVSQSPSNKVTEKGKDVELRCDPISGHTALYWYRQSLGQGLEFLIYFQGNSAPDKSGLPSDRFSAERTGGSVSTLTIQRTQQEDSAVYLCASSPLWGDGYGYTFGSGTRLTVV.

V is TRBV29-1 and J is TRBJ2-7; D uncertain. Trimming removed 5 bases at V and 0 bases at J, with 14 bases between. Germline V lookup: CDR1 SQVTM, CDR2 ANQGSEA. The CDR3 has 14 amino acids. The CDR3 protein is CSVSGRTSSYEQYF. The CDR3, as DNA: TGCAGCGTTTCGGGCAGGACGAGCTCCTACGAGCAGTACTTC.

With respect to this clone: Other DNA sequences in this sample translate to the same CDR3. The chain's CDR3 is CASRLAGVNEQFF. CDR3 nucleotides: TGTGCCAGCAGGTTAGCGGGAGTCAATGAGCAGTTCTTC. The rearrangement uses TRBV28 and TRBJ2-1; 9 bases fit TRBD2. This CDR3 spans 13 amino acids. Trimming at V came to 6 bases and at J to 6 bases, leaving 3 bases not matched to a gene. CDR1 is MDHEN and CDR2 is SYDVKM in the germline V gene.

The V call is TRBV29-1, the J call TRBJ1-2; 7 bases line up with TRBD1. The CDR3 totals 13 residues. Trimming cost V 7 bases and J 6 bases; bases outside gene matches: 11. Per germline, CDR1 SQVTM and CDR2 ANQGSEA. This chain's CDR3 is CSGTKQGRDGYTF. The CDR3, as DNA: TGCAGCGGAACAAAACAGGGGAGGGATGGCTACACCTTC.

The rearrangement uses TRBV7-2 and TRBJ2-7; 13 bases agree with TRBD2. Germline V lookup: CDR1 SGHTA, CDR2 FQGNSA. V shed 2 bases, J shed 4 bases, and the junction held 2 bases outside the gene matches. This CDR3 comprises 15 residues. CDR3: CASSLMGLAGYEQYF. DNA for the CDR3: TGTGCCAGCAGCTTAATGGGACTAGCGGGATACGAGCAGTACTTC.

This chain connects TRBV25-1 to TRBJ2-2; D tentatively fits TRBD1 or TRBD2 (5 bases each). This CDR3 region has 16 residues. The germline V and J ends were trimmed by 7 bases and 0 bases, with 15 bases remaining between them. Germline-derived CDR1 and CDR2 are MGHDK and SYGVNS. CDR3 protein: CASTKRDAANTGELFF. In DNA, the CDR3 is TGTGCCAGCACCAAAAGGGACGCAGCGAACACCGGGGAGCTGTTTTTT.

The chain couples TRBV7-9 to TRBJ1-5; the D gene is possibly TRBD1 (6 bases). Germline CDR1 SEHNR, CDR2 FQNEAQ (reference sequence). With 4 bases removed from V and 4 bases from J, the gap between germline ends came to 11 bases. This CDR3 is built from 14 residues. The DNA of the CDR3 is TGTGCCAGCAGCTACGGGACACAGAATCAGCCCCAGCATTTT. Translated: CASSYGTQNQPQHF.

The chain couples TRBV7-9 to TRBJ2-7, with TRBD2 matching over 7 bases. Germline values: CDR1 SEHNR, CDR2 FQNEAQ (reference sequence). There are 17 residues in the CDR3. Unmatched junction bases numbered 10, after V lost 2 bases and J lost 0 bases. CDR3: CASSLFPGGGGSYEQYF. In DNA form, the CDR3 reads TGTGCCAGCAGCTTATTCCCCGGCGGCGGGGGCTCCTACGAGCAGTACTTC. Variable domain in full (rest from reference TRBV7-9 and TRBJ2-7): DTGVSQNPRHKITKRGQNVTFRCDPISEHNRLYWYRQTLGQGPEFLTYFQNEAQLEKSRLLSDRFSAERPKGSFSTLEIQRTEQGDSAMYLCASSLFPGGGGSYEQYFGPGTRLTVT.

The J gene is TRBJ2-7, the V gene TRBV7-2; 7 positions agree with TRBD1. CDR3 length equals 13 residues. Per germline, CDR1 SGHTA and CDR2 FQGNSA. V shed 5 bases, J shed 4 bases, and the junction held 5 bases outside the gene matches. CDR3 nucleotides: TGTGCCAGCAGCCTGAGGGACAGATACGAGCAGTACTTC. This encodes CASSLRDRYEQYF.

The chain links TRBV18 to TRBJ2-7, with D tentatively TRBD1 (7 bases). CDR1 and CDR2 (germline): KGHSH, LQKENI. The CDR3 totals 15 residues. V shed 3 bases and J shed 7 bases, with 19 bases lying between them. The CDR3 spells CASSPSIGGAGEQYF. CDR3 DNA: TGTGCCAGCTCACCGAGCATAGGGGGCGCGGGGGAGCAGTACTTC. Drawing the rest from reference TRBV18 and TRBJ2-7, the complete variable domain is NAGVMQNPRHLVRRRGQEARLRCSPMKGHSHVYWYRQLPEEGLKFMVYLQKENIIDESGMPKERFSAEFPKEGPSILRIQQVVRGDSAAYFCASSPSIGGAGEQYFGPGTRLTVT.

V is TRBV11-2 and J is TRBJ1-1, with 9 bases identical to TRBD1. This CDR3 contains 14 residues. In germline, CDR1 is SGHAT, CDR2 FQNNGV. V dropped 7 bases and J dropped 4; count of bases not matched to a gene: 7. This chain's CDR3 is CASNHRGQGTEAFF. The CDR3 DNA follows: TGTGCCAGCAACCACAGGGGGCAGGGCACTGAAGCTTTCTTT.

Notes on this clone: Other DNA sequences within the sample encode an identical CDR3. The CDR3 coding sequence is TGTGCCAGCTCATTAGGACAGGGGGGCACTGAAGCTTTCTTT. Its protein product is CASSLGQGGTEAFF. V usage is TRBV18 and J usage is TRBJ1-1, with 10 bases that match TRBD1. Losses at the gene ends were 5 bases for V and 4 bases for J; bases not matched to a gene: 4. This CDR3 comprises 14 residues. Germline CDR1 is KGHSH and CDR2 is LQKENI. The whole variable domain, remainder taken from reference TRBV18 and TRBJ1-1, is NAGVMQNPRHLVRRRGQEARLRCSPMKGHSHVYWYRQLPEEGLKFMVYLQKENIIDESGMPKERFSAEFPKEGPSILRIQQVVRGDSAAYFCASSLGQGGTEAFFGQGTRLTVV.

The gene calls are TRBV10-3 and TRBJ2-2, with 12 bases aligning to TRBD2. V lost 9 bases, J lost 4 bases, and 3 bases stayed unmatched. Looked up from germline, CDR1 is ENHRY and CDR2 is SYGVKD. The CDR3 has 14 amino acids. The CDR3 region is CAIGLAGSTGELFF. The DNA of the CDR3 is TGTGCCATTGGACTAGCGGGAAGCACCGGGGAGCTGTTTTTT.

This chain joins TRBV19 and TRBJ1-4; D is unresolved. CDR1 LNHDA and CDR2 SQIVND come from the germline V gene (reference sequence). Trimming removed 4 bases from V and 3 bases from J, with 9 bases in between. The CDR3 has 14 residues. The CDR3: CASSNKGANEKLFF. The CDR3 DNA sequence: TGTGCCAGTAGTAACAAGGGAGCTAATGAAAAACTGTTTTTT.